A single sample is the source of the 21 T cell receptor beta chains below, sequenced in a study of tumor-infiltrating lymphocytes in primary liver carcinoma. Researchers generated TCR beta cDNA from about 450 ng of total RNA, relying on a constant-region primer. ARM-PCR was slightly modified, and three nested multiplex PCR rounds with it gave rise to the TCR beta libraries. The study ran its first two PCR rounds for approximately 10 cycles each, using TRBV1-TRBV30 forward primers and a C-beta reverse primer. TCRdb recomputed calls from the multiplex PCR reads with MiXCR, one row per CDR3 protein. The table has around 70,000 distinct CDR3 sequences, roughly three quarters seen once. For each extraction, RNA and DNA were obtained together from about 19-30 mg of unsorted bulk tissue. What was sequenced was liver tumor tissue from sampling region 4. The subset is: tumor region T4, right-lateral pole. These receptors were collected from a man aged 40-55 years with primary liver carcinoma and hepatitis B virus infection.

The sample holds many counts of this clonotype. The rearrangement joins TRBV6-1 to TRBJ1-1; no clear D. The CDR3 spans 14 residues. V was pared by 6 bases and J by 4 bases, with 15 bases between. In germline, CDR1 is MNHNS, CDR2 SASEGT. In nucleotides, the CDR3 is TGTGCCAGCAGACCCTCCGGACCGGGCACTGAAGCTTTCTTT. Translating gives CASRPSGPGTEAFF.

CDR3 loop: CARSFRDRAYSEQYF. Here the CDR3 DNA reads TGTGCCAGAAGCTTCCGGGACAGGGCCTACAGTGAGCAGTACTTC. V and J are TRBV5-3 and TRBJ2-1; 9 nucleotides agree with TRBD1. The end of the DNA fits TRBJ2-7 better, so the J call may be wrong. TRBV5-3 is reported as an ORF; its role is uncertain. The CDR3 totals 15 residues.

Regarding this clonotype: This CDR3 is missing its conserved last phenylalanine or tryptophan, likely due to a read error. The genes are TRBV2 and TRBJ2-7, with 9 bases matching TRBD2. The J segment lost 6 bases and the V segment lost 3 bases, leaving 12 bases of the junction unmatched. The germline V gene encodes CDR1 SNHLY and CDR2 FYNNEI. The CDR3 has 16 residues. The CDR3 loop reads CASSEAGRLAGSEQYL. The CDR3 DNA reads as TGTGCCAGCAGTGAGGCAGGGCGTCTAGCGGGAAGCGAGCAGTACCTC.

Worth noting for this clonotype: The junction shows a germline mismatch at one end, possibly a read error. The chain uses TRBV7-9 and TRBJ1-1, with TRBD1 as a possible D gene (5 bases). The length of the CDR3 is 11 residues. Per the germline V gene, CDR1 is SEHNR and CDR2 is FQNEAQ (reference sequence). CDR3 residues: CTSSLGAGAFF. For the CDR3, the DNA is TGTACCAGCAGCTTAGGGGCCGGAGCCTTCTTT. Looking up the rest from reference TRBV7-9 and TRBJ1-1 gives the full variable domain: DTGVSQNPRHKITKRGQNVTFRCDPISEHNRLYWYRQTLGQGPEFLTYFQNEAQLEKSRLLSDRFSAERPKGSFSTLEIQRTEQGDSAMYLCTSSLGAGAFFGQGTRLTVV.

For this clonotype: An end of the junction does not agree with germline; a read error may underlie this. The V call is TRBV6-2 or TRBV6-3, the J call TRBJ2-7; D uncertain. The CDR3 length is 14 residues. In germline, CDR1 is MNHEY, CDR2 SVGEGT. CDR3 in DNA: TGTGCCAGCAGTTCCGGATTCGATACCTACGAACAGTACTTC. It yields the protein CASSSGFDTYEQYF.

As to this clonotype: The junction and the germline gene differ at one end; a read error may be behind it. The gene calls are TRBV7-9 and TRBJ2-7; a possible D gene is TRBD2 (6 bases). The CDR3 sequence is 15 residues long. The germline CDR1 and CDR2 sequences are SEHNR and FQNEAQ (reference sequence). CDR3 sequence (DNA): TGTGCCAACAGCTTAGCCGCGGGGCCTACCTACGAGCAGTACTTC. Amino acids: CANSLAAGPTYEQYF.

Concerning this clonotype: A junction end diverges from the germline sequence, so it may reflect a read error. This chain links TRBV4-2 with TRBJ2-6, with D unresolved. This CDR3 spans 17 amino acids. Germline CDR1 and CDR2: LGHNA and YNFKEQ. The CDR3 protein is CVSSPQEDLAGVNVLTF. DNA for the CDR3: TGTGTCAGCAGCCCCCAAGAAGATTTGGCTGGGGTCAACGTCCTGACTTTC.

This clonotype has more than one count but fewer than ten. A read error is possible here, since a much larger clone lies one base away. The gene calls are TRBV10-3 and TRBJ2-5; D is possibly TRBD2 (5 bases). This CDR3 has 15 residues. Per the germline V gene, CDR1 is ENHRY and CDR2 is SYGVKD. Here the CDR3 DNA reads TGTGCCGTCAGTGACCGGGCACCCGAGGGAGAGACCCAGTACTTC. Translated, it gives CAVSDRAPEGETQYF.

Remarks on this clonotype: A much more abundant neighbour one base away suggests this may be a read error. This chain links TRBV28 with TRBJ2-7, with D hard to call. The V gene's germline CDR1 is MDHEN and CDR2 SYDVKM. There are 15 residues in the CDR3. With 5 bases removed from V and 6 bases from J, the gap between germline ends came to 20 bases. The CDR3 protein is CASSPSKLTVGEQYF. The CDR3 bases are TGTGCCAGCAGTCCATCGAAACTAACTGTGGGCGAGCAGTACTTC.

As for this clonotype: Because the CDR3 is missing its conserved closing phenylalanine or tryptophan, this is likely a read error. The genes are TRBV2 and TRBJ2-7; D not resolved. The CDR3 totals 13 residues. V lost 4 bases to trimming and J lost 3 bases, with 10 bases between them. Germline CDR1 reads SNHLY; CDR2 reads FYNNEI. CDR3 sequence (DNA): TGTGCCAGCAGTGCGGTCCTCTTCTACGAGCAGTACCTC. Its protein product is CASSAVLFYEQYL.

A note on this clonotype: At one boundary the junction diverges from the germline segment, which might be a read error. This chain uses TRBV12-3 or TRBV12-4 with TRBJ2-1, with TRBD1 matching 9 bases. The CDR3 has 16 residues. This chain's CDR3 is CARTLPGTGLRGEQFF. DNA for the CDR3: TGTGCCAGGACTTTGCCCGGGACAGGGCTCCGGGGTGAGCAGTTCTTT.

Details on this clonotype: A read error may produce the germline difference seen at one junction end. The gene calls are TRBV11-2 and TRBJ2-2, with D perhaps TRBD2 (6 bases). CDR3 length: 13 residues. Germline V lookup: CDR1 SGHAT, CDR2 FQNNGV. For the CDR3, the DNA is TGTGCCAGCAACTCCCGACCCACGGGGGAACTGTTTTTC. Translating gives CASNSRPTGELFF.

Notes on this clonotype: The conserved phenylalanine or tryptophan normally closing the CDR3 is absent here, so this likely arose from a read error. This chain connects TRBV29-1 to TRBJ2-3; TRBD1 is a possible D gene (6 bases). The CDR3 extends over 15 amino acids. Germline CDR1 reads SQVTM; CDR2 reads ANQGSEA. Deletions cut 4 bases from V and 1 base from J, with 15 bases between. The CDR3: CSVVVGAGGTDTQYL. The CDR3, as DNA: TGCAGCGTTGTGGTGGGGGCCGGGGGCACAGATACGCAGTATCTT.

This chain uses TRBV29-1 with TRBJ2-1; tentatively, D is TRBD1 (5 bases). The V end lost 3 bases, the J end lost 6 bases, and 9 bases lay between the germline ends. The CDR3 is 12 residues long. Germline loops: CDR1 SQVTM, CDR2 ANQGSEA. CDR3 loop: CSVEDTGNEQFF. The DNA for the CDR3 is TGCAGCGTTGAGGACACCGGCAATGAGCAGTTCTTC.

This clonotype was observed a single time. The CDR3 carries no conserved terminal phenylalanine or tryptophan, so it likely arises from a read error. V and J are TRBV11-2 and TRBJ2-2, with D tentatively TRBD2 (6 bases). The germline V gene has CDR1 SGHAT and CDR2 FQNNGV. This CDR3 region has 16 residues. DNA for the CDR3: TGTGCCCGCAGCTTAGTGGCACCGGCGGGAACCGGGGAGCTGTTTTCT. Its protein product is CARSLVAPAGTGELFS.

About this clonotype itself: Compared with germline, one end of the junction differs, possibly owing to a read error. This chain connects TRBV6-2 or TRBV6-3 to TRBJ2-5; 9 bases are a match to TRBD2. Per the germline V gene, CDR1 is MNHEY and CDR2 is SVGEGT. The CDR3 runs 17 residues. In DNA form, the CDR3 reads TGTGCTAGCAGTTACCCCACGGCTAGCGGGAACATTGAGACCCAGTACTTC. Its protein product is CASSYPTASGNIETQYF.

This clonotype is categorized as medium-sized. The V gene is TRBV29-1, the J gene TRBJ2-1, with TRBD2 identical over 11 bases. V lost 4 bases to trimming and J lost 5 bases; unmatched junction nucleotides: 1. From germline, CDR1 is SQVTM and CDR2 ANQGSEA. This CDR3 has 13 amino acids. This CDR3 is CSVGGLADNEQFF. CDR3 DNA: TGCAGCGTTGGGGGACTAGCGGACAATGAGCAGTTCTTC.

CDR3 nucleotide sequence: TGTGCCACCAGTGAACAGGGGACCTATGGCTACACCTTC. As protein: CATSEQGTYGYTF. The chain employs TRBV24-1 and TRBJ1-2; 7 bases are shared with TRBD1. V lost 4 bases and J lost 4; bases outside the gene matches: 2. CDR3 length: 13 amino acids. In germline, CDR1 is KGHDR, CDR2 SFDVKD.

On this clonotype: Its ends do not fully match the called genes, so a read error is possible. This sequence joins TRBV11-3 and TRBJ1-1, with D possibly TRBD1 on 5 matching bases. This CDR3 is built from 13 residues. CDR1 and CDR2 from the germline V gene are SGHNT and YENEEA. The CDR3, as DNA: TGTGCCAGTTGCTTAGCATGGGGGACTGAAGTTTTCTTT. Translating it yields CASCLAWGTEVFF.

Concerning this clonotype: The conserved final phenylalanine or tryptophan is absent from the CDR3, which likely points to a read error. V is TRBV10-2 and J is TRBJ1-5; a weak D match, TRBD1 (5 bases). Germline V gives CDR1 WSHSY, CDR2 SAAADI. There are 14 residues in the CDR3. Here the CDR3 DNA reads TGTGCCAGCAGGGAGTCCGACTCTCGTCAGCCCCAGCATCTT. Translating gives CASRESDSRQPQHL.

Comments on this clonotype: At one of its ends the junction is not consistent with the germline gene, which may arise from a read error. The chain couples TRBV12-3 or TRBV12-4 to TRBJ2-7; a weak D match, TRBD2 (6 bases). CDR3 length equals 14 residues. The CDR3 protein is CVSSFRLGPGEQYF. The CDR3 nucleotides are TGTGTCAGCAGTTTTAGACTAGGCCCGGGCGAGCAGTACTTC.